What follows describes a single T cell receptor beta chain. As yet, its antigen is unknown. Input per replicate PCR of unsorted PBMC was roughly 300 ng DNA, corresponding to around 28,000 T cell genomes. Per the study methods: Because ImmunoSEQ provided only junction sequences with no quality scores, the filtering differed. Data came from immunoSEQ multiplex PCR; TCRdb stores just in-frame clones and leaves some out. That table furnishes V, J and clone size, whereas the DNA furnished D and trimming. Here the sample spans fewer than 650,000 clones, 76% being singletons. The data stem from a study of shared clonotypes between healthy human individuals. V shed 4 bases, J shed 2 bases, and the junction held 6 bases outside the gene matches. CDR3 length equals 15 residues. Germline V gives CDR1 SGHRS, CDR2 YFSETQ. Study-wide results and caveats: The authors sampled blood alone, and tissue repertoires likely differ. It was the few donors that limited the genetic and exposure-history diversity represented.

Sequencing was performed on PBMCs. This sequence was found in a woman aged 40 to 55 in good health. Some clones in this sample may be carry-over from other donors' samples. The J gene is TRBJ2-3, the V gene TRBV5-1; TRBD1 matches at 8 bases. CDR3 in amino acids: CASSPDRADTDTQYF. DNA of the CDR3: TGCGCCAGCAGCCCGGACAGGGCAGACACAGATACGCAGTATTTT.